Detailed here is one TCR beta chain. The antigen is not known. Some clones are missing from TCRdb's copy, which holds only in-frame ones; the method was immunoSEQ multiplex PCR. This table holds around 92,000 clones, about nine tenths found once. Per the germline V gene, CDR1 is MNHNS and CDR2 is SASEGT. The V gene lost 3 bases and the J gene lost 6 bases, with 18 bases spanning the gap. This CDR3 is 15 amino acids long. These data belong to a study of T cells in localized non-small cell lung cancer. The study's findings and limits: When the top 100 tumor clones were examined, a median around 50 of them also appeared in the adjacent lung, which was paired and uninvolved. Tumor samples were not multi-region, leaving intratumor heterogeneity unexcluded. Exceeding tumor, uninvolved adjacent lung had the highest T cell clonality. There was an association of higher blood T cell density with longer overall survival.

The origin of this receptor is a woman between 40 and 69 years old with stage II squamous cell lung carcinoma. The gene calls are TRBV6-1 and TRBJ2-7; D possibly matches TRBD1 or TRBD2 (5 bases each). This specimen was PBMCs, taken before any cancer treatment. CDR3 sequence: CASSDEWGRWAEQYF. CDR3 bases: TGTGCCAGCAGTGACGAGTGGGGGAGATGGGCCGAGCAGTACTTC.